These 3 T cell receptor beta chains came from one sample sequenced in a study of blood T cell repertoires in COVID-19. Only in-frame clones appear in the TCRdb table, and some are missing; sequencing was by immunoSEQ multiplex PCR. In the table there are a few hundred thousand clones, 85% of which are singletons. The sample consisted of peripheral blood. Source of these receptors: a woman aged 18-35 years with acute or convalescent COVID-19.

This sequence joins TRBV15 and TRBJ2-5, with 9 bases fitting TRBD2. Germline loops: CDR1 LNHNV, CDR2 YYDKDF (reference sequence). CDR3 size: 14 residues. Unmatched junction bases numbered 8, after V lost 8 bases and J lost 4 bases. The CDR3 bases are TGTGCCACCGGGGGGACTAGCCGCCCAGAGACCCAGTACTTC. Amino acids: CATGGTSRPETQYF.

This clone has just a few counts. This rearrangement joins TRBV18 to TRBJ2-1; D not resolved. CDR1 and CDR2 from the germline V gene are KGHSH and LQKENI. V lost 2 bases and J lost 3, with 5 bases in between. The CDR3 consists of 13 residues. The CDR3 protein is CASSPNGYNEQFF. CDR3 DNA: TGTGCCAGCTCACCAAACGGCTACAATGAGCAGTTCTTC.

The CDR3 here is CASSQVTGPYEQYF. The CDR3 coding sequence is TGCGCCAGCAGCCAGGTTACAGGCCCCTACGAGCAGTACTTC. This rearrangement joins TRBV4-1 to TRBJ2-7; D might be TRBD1 (5 bases). V was pared by 3 bases and J by 2 bases, with 11 bases between. CDR3 length: 14 amino acids. Germline CDR1 reads MGHRA; CDR2 reads YSYEKL.